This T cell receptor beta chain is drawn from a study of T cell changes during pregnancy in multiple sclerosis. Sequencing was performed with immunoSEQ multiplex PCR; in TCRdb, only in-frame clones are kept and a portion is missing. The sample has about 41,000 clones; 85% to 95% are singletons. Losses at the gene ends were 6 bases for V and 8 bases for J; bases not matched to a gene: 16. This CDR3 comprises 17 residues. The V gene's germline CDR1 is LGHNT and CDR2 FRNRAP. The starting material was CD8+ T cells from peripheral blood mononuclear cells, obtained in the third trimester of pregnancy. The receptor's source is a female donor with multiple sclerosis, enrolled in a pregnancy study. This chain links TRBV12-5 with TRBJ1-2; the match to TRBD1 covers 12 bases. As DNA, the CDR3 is TGTGCTAGTGGCAACTCAAACCCGGGACAGGGGGCGAGGGGCTACACCTTC. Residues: CASGNSNPGQGARGYTF.